This T cell receptor beta chain was captured by sequencing in a study of lymphopenia after photon versus proton radiotherapy. TCRdb keeps only in-frame clones here, not all; method: immunoSEQ multiplex PCR. The sample has 35,000 to 40,000 clones, approximately 81% seen once. General study findings and limits: Relative stability marked proton patients; photon patients lost diversity and naive cells. A bigger post-nadir fall in TCR diversity correlated inversely with survival time in deceased patients. Better survival with proton therapy was suggested as possible, not demonstrated. Post-nadir diversity loss with photons came from oligoclonal expansion, particularly CD8+ Temra cells.

This clone was recorded only once. The antigen is not known. The CDR3 is 15 residues long. The sequenced sample was peripheral blood, obtained from a patient treated with photon-based radiotherapy. The receptor was derived from a man aged 45 to 65 with gastric cancer. V gene TRBV21-1 combines with J gene TRBJ2-7; the D call TRBD2 from the table was never checked on the DNA. TRBV21-1 is a known pseudogene. The CDR3 loop is CASTWLAWGVGEQYF. The CDR3, as DNA: TGTGCCAGCACCTGGCTAGCTTGGGGGGTAGGAGAGCAGTACTTC.